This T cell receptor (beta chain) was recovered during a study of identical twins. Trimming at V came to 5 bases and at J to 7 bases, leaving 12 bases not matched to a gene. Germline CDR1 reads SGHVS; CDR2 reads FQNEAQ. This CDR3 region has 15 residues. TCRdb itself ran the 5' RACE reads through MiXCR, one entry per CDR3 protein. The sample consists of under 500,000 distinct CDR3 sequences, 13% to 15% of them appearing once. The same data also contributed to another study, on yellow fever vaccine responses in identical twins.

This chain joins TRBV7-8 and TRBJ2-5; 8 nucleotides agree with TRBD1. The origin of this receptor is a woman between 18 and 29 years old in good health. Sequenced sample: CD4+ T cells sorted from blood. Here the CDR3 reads CASSGRTGLLGTQYF. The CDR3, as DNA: TGTGCCAGCAGCGGACGGACAGGGTTGCTGGGGACCCAGTACTTC.